What follows are 5 T cell receptor beta chains derived from one specimen sequenced in a study of OX40 agonist ivuxolimab in advanced cancers. TCRdb's copy holds only in-frame clones and misses some; the assay was immunoSEQ multiplex PCR. The sample contains 65,000 to 90,000 clones, around 86% of which appear only once. The source material was CD4+ or CD8+ T cells sorted from blood, sampled in a trial of the OX40 agonist ivuxolimab. The receptors here all came from an adult with an advanced solid tumor such as melanoma, head and neck, liver or kidney cancer.

This clone was seen more than once but under ten times. V usage is TRBV14 and J usage is TRBJ2-7, with D perhaps assigned TRBD1 or TRBD2 (5 bases each). CDR1 is SGHDN, CDR2 FVKESK, per germline. This CDR3 has 15 residues. The V end lost 3 bases, the J end lost 4 bases, and 16 bases lay between the germline ends. Written as DNA, the CDR3 is TGTGCCAGCAGCCAGGGACGGGTCTCGCTTTACGAGCAGTACTTC. Its translation is CASSQGRVSLYEQYF.

J is TRBJ1-2 and V is TRBV27; 7 nucleotides agree with TRBD1. J gave up 6 bases and V 3 bases, and 7 bases lay outside the gene matches. The CDR3 extends over 14 amino acids. Per the germline V gene, CDR1 is MNHEY and CDR2 is SMNVEV (reference sequence). The CDR3 DNA reads as TGTGCCAGCAGTTTGTCAGGGGGAAGGAATGGCTACACCTTC. Translated, it gives CASSLSGGRNGYTF.

The chain uses TRBV4-3 and TRBJ2-3; D not certain. The CDR3 consists of 18 residues. V gave up 4 bases and J gave up 0 bases, with 20 bases separating them. Germline V lookup: CDR1 LGHNA, CDR2 YSLEER. CDR3 DNA sequence: TGCGCCAGCAGCCTCCAAGCCCGGACCGACACTAGCACAGATACGCAGTATTTT. Residues: CASSLQARTDTSTDTQYF.

V is TRBV28 and J is TRBJ1-3, with 7 bases identical to TRBD1. Germline trimming cut 5 bases from V and 0 bases from J; bases unmatched to any gene: 1. Per the germline V gene, CDR1 is MDHEN and CDR2 is SYDVKM. This CDR3 has 14 amino acids. CDR3 protein: CASSRDSSGNTIYF. CDR3 nucleotide sequence: TGTGCCAGCAGTCGGGACAGCTCTGGAAACACCATATATTTT.

This clone came up once. V usage is TRBV28 and J usage is TRBJ2-5; TRBD1 matches 12 bases. The CDR3 spans 17 residues. Trimming removed 0 bases from V and 5 bases from J; junction bases left unmatched: 7. CDR1 is MDHEN, CDR2 SYDVKM, per germline. The CDR3 sequence is CASSLWGQGARAETQYF. For the CDR3, the DNA is TGTGCCAGCAGTTTATGGGGACAGGGGGCGCGTGCGGAGACCCAGTACTTC.